This T cell receptor (beta chain) was retrieved from a study of T cell repertoires in cytomegalovirus infection (dated by TCRdb to between 2018 and 2021). The study in broad terms: Alongside well-studied HLA-B-restricted epitopes, the peptide stimulations were aimed at recently identified HLA-C-restricted CMV epitopes, whose presentation resists viral immunomodulation. Because public TCR beta signatures pointed to carriage of CMV infection together with the matching HLA type, the HLA type of each donor mattered for the analysis.

For CDR1 and CDR2, the germline V gene lists SGHVS and FQNEAQ. From cysteine to phenylalanine, the CDR3 is 17 amino acids long. The DNA shown is the 51-base CDR3, in frame from base 1. The junction shows trimming of 4 bases on V and 1 base on J, and the gene matches do not reach 3 bases of it. Sequencing used an Illumina HiSeq 1500. TCRdb took the public reads, trimmed them with fastp at Q25, ran MiXCR for clone calling and kept in-frame beta chains. Rows merge per CDR3 protein into single entries with the most common DNA and genes. The sample includes tens of thousands of distinct CDR3 sequences, with roughly 20% observed a single time. Roughly two thirds of the sample belongs to the ten largest clones. Explained via the paper, the treatment or condition label denotes: in vitro stimulation with specific CMV peptide epitopes to enrich CMV-specific T cells. On this clonotype itself: No antigen is known for it. Nothing much larger sits one base from this clone, and base qualities are not available.

The investigation overall reported the following: The ex vivo response was dominated by HLA-C-restricted CMV-specific TCR beta clonotypes, which also provided the single most frequent clonotype in two of eight donors. In both this cohort and an independent cohort of 352 donors, the cumulative frequency of public TCR beta family members distinguished carriers of CMV infection plus the relevant HLA type.

The sample here was CD8+ T cells from cultured PBMCs, taken from culture after CMV antigen stimulation. The rearrangement joined TRBV7-8 to TRBJ2-6; TRBD2 lines up with 11 middle nucleotides. This TCR was sampled from a human donor in good health (CMV status not recorded). Some clones in this sample may be carry-over from other donors' samples. The DNA sequence is given as TGTGCCAGCAGCTCTAGCGGGGGGAGGTCTGGGGCCAACGTCCTGACTTTC. Its coded protein is CASSSSGGRSGANVLTF.